This record concerns one T cell receptor (beta chain) sequence. The antigen remains unidentified. The data belong to a study of blood T cells in healthy people across ages. Overall study findings and caveats: For the donors, CMV status was unknown and possibly confounded expanded clonotype changes. In long-lived donors, naive CD4+ cell counts and diversity exceeded those of aged donors.

The use of a sample-barcoded 5' primer and a J-beta primer mix characterized a second PCR of about 7 to 12 cycles. TCRdb fed the 5' RACE reads into MiXCR, producing one record per CDR3 protein. The sample records approximately 850,000 distinct CDR3 sequences, 58% being singletons. V trimming: 5 bases; J trimming: 2 bases; junction bases outside the gene matches: 9. The CDR3 is made up of 16 amino acids. In germline, CDR1 is SGHTA, CDR2 FQGNSA. The rearrangement links TRBV7-2 to TRBJ2-3; 8 nucleotides line up with TRBD2. Material: blood. The receptor was isolated from a man aged 25 to 40 in good health. The CDR3 DNA reads TGTGCCAGCAGCCCAGTCGGGACTAGGCCCACAGATACGCAGTATTTT. Protein sequence: CASSPVGTRPTDTQYF.